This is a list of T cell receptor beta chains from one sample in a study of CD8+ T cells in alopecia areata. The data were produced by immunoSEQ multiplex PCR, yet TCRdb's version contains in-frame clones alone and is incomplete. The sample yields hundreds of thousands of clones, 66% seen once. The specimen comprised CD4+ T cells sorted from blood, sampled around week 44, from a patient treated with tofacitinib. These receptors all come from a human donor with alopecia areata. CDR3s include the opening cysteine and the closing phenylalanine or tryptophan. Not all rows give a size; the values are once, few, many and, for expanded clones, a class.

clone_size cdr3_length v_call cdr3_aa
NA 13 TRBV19 CASKGTNTGELFF
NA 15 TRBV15 CATNWGRGANTEAFF
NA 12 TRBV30 CAWSLTGAGYTF
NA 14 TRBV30 CAWSVTGVRTEAFF
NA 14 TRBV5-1 CASSGSTQGDEQYF
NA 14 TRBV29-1 CSVEEVLVGNEQFF
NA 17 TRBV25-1 CASSTASGGASYNEQFF
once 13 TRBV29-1 CSVETGGLGEQYF
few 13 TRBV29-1 CSVEYQMNTEAFF
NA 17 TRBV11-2 CASSLARGGRGTDTQYF
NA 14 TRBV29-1 CSVRQGLGNSPLHF
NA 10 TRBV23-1 CATLLRSPKF
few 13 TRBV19 CASSIDSRQPQHF
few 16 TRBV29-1 CSVERDREINTDTQYF
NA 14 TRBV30 CAWSTQTVYNEQFF
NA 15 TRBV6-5 CASSRVEGRSNEQFF
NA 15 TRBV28 CASSDPRGSTGELFF
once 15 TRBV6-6 CASSYGGGPDSPLHF
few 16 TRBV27 CASSPKVGGRTDTQYF
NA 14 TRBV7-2 CASSSRTGGEKLFF
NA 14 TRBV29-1 CSADGGLSTGELFF
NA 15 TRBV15 CATSMNRRSTDTQYF
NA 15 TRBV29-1 CSVAWDRTAQNIQYF
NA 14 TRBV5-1 CASSFNSPTGELFF
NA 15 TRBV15 CATSREGGPKETQYF
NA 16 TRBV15 CATSRSRGSRDTEAFF
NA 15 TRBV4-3 CASSLLAGNTGELFF
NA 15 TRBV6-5 CASSPLSNGYTEAFF
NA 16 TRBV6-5 CASSYSRGLGDSPLHF
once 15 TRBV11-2 CASSPRAGEADTQYF
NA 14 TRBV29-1 CSVLGAANTGELFF
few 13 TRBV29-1 CSVDDRGPTEAFF
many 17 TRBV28 CASSFLGTGENTGELFF
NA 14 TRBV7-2 CASSLVGQTNEQFF
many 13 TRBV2 CASSDSGNRELFF
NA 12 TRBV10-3 CAISVGEETQYF
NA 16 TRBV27 CASRRRGNLMNTEAFF
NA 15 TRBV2 CASREGDKSTGELFF
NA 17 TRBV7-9 CASSLAAGFGGRETQYF
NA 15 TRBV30 CAWSVRTGLADTQYF
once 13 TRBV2 CASSESVSYEQYF
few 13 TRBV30 CAWSSGNNQPQHF
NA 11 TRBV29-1 CSVSWGNGYTF
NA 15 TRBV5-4 CASSLGTLNTGELFF
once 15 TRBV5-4 CASSFGLASSDTQYF
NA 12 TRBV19 CASSIDYEKLFF
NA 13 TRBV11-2 CASSLLLNTEAFF
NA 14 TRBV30 CAWSGTGGIAEAFF
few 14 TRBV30 CAWSVLGRNEKLFF
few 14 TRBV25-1 CASSIKHPYTEAFF
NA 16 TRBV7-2 CASSPPGSLTNSPLHF
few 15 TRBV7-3 CASSSAGGVNTEAFF
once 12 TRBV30 CAWSRWADTQYF
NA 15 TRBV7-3 CASSVKPGGIYEQYF
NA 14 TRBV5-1 CASSTGQGNTEAFF
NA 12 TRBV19 CASSLVGETQYF
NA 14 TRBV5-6 CASSPSGGRYGYTF
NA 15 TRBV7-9 CASSKQGAGSGQAFF
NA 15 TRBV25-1 CASRDSGQGSNEQYF